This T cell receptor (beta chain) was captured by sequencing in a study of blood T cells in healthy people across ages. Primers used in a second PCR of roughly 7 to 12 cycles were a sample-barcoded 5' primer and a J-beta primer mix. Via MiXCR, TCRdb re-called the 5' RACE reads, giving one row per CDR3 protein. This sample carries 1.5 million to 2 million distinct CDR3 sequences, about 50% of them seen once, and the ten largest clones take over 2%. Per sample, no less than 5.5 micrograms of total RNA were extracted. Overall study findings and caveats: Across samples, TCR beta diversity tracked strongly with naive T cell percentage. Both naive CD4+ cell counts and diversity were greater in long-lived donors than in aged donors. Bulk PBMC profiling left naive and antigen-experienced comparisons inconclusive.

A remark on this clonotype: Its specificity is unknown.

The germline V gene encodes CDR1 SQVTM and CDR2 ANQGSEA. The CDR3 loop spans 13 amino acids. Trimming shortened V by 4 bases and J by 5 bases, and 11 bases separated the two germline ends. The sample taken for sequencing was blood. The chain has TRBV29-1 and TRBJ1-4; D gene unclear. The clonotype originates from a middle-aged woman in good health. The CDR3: CSVGTQGNEKLFF. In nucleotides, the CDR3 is TGCAGCGTTGGGACTCAAGGAAATGAAAAACTGTTTTTT.